This T cell receptor (beta chain) appears in the sequencing data of a study of shared clonotypes between healthy human individuals. CDR1 and CDR2 from the germline V gene are SEHNR and FQNEAQ (reference sequence). The CDR3 runs to 15 residues. V dropped 3 bases and J dropped 2 bases, with 11 bases sitting between them. This clone was seen only once. Produced via immunoSEQ multiplex PCR; TCRdb's table is partial and in-frame only. This sample has around 2,000,000 clones, with about 95% found just once. Naive CD8 cells, CD45RO-negative and positively selected for CCR7, excluded terminally differentiated effector memory CD45RA+ cells.

The rearrangement uses TRBV7-9 and TRBJ2-1, with D perhaps given as TRBD1 or TRBD2 (5 bases each). This receptor was obtained from a man aged 18 to 29 in good health. Source material: naive CD8+ T cells sorted from blood. CDR3 amino acids: CASSLGRMTYNEQFF. The CDR3 coding sequence is TGTGCCAGCAGCTTGGGACGAATGACCTACAATGAGCAGTTCTTC. Together with reference TRBV7-9 and TRBJ2-1, the CDR3 gives the full variable domain: DTGVSQNPRHKITKRGQNVTFRCDPISEHNRLYWYRQTLGQGPEFLTYFQNEAQLEKSRLLSDRFSAERPKGSFSTLEIQRTEQGDSAMYLCASSLGRMTYNEQFFGPGTRLTVL.